What follows are 17 T cell receptor beta chains derived from one specimen sequenced in a study of cytomegalovirus exposure and HLA in healthy donors. It was with 60 Vbeta and 13 Jbeta primers that the PCR ran. Repertoires were generated with immunoSEQ multiplex PCR, while TCRdb's copy carries only in-frame clones and drops some. The data show some 200,000 clones, about 89% seen once. The sequencing input was PBMCs. Every receptor here comes from a woman between 18 and 30 years old in good health and CMV-seronegative.

The genes are TRBV5-8 and TRBJ2-3; the D gene is possibly TRBD1 (5 bases). V was clipped by 6 bases and J by 2 bases, with 13 bases between them. Germline V gives CDR1 SGHTS, CDR2 YDEGEE. The CDR3 is 14 residues long. The DNA of the CDR3 is TGTGCCAGCACCCAAAGGGGATTCACAGATACGCAGTATTTT. Translating it yields CASTQRGFTDTQYF. The complete variable domain, with remaining parts taken from reference TRBV5-8 and TRBJ2-3, reads EAGVTQSPTHLIKTRGQQATLRCSPISGHTSVYWYQQALGLGLQFLLWYDEGEERNRGNFPPRFSGRQFPNYSSELNVNALELEDSALYLCASTQRGFTDTQYFGPGTRLTVL.

This clone came up a few times. The rearrangement uses TRBV5-6 and TRBJ2-7; TRBD1 matches 9 bases. CDR3 length: 14 amino acids. V lost 4 bases and J lost 5; bases outside the gene matches: 7. CDR1 and CDR2 (germline): SGHDT, YYEEEE. CDR3 coding DNA: TGTGCCAGCAGCAAACGGGACAGGGTACACGAGCAGTACTTC. It translates to CASSKRDRVHEQYF.

The V gene is TRBV27, the J gene TRBJ2-7, with 8 bases fitting TRBD1. With V trimmed by 6 bases and J by 0 bases, 7 bases remained unmatched. The CDR3 runs 15 residues. Germline CDR1 is MNHEY and CDR2 is SMNVEV (reference sequence). The CDR3 reads CASRTTGTGSYEQYF. CDR3 nucleotide sequence: TGTGCCAGCAGGACCACCGGGACAGGCTCCTACGAGCAGTACTTC.

The gene calls are TRBV5-1 and TRBJ2-1; D is unresolved. CDR1 and CDR2 (germline): SGHRS, YFSETQ. This CDR3 spans 14 amino acids. The germline V and J ends were trimmed by 5 bases and 0 bases, with 9 bases remaining between them. The CDR3 nucleotides read TGCGCCAGCAGGCAAGCGCGCTCCTACAATGAGCAGTTCTTC. Its translation: CASRQARSYNEQFF.

The J gene is TRBJ1-1, the V gene TRBV2; TRBD1 matches 10 bases. The CDR3 loop spans 14 amino acids. Per the germline V gene, CDR1 is SNHLY and CDR2 is FYNNEI. Unmatched junction bases numbered 6, after V lost 6 bases and J lost 5 bases. This chain's CDR3 is CASRGQGSQTEAFF. Written as DNA, the CDR3 is TGTGCCAGCAGGGGACAGGGGTCGCAGACTGAAGCTTTCTTT.

The chain has TRBV4-3 and TRBJ2-7; TRBD1 is a possible D gene (7 bases). V was clipped by 4 bases and J by 1 base, with 17 bases between them. The CDR3 is 16 residues long. From germline, CDR1 is LGHNA and CDR2 YSLEER. The DNA of the CDR3 is TGCGCCAGCAGCCTCCAAGGAGGGACAGCTTCCTACGAGCAGTACTTC. The encoded protein is CASSLQGGTASYEQYF.

V is TRBV9 and J is TRBJ2-2, with 14 bases fitting TRBD2. Germline V gene lookup returns CDR1 SGDLS and CDR2 YYNGEE. The junction had 13 bases not matched to a gene; V was cut back by 1 base and J by 5 bases. The CDR3 spans 20 residues. CDR3 in DNA: TGTGCCAGCAGCGTACCTGAGGGGACTAGCGGGGGAGATCGAACCGGGGAGCTGTTTTTT. Translated: CASSVPEGTSGGDRTGELFF. The whole variable domain, remainder taken from reference TRBV9 and TRBJ2-2, is DSGVTQTPKHLITATGQRVTLRCSPRSGDLSVYWYQQSLDQGLQFLIQYYNGEERAKGNILERFSAQQFPDLHSELNLSSLELGDSALYFCASSVPEGTSGGDRTGELFFGEGSRLTVL.

The chain links TRBV5-1 to TRBJ2-1; 14 bases fit TRBD2. The CDR3 loop spans 18 amino acids. V gave up 3 bases and J gave up 9 bases; unmatched junction bases: 14. Germline loops: CDR1 SGHRS, CDR2 YFSETQ. CDR3 sequence reads: CASSWMVTSGGEQGEQFF. CDR3 nucleotide sequence: TGCGCCAGCAGCTGGATGGTGACTAGCGGGGGGGAACAGGGTGAGCAGTTCTTC. The full variable domain, in which reference TRBV5-1 and TRBJ2-1 provide the parts outside the CDR3, is KAGVTQTPRYLIKTRGQQVTLSCSPISGHRSVSWYQQTPGQGLQFLFEYFSETQRNKGNFPGRFSGRQFSNSRSEMNVSTLELGDSALYLCASSWMVTSGGEQGEQFFGPGTRLTVL.

This CDR3 reads CASRPLDTMNTEAFF. DNA for the CDR3: TGTGCCAGCAGGCCCCTGGACACTATGAACACTGAAGCTTTCTTT. The chain carries TRBV27 and TRBJ1-1; D may be TRBD1 (5 bases). The germline CDR1 and CDR2 sequences are MNHEY and SMNVEV (reference sequence). Trimming cost V 6 bases and J 0 bases, with 14 bases left between them. The CDR3 extends over 15 amino acids.

The V and J genes are TRBV7-2 and TRBJ2-1; D possibly corresponds to TRBD1 (6 bases). CDR3 length: 15 amino acids. Trimming left V 2 bases short and J 2 bases short, with 10 bases between. Germline loops: CDR1 SGHTA, CDR2 FQGNSA. Written as DNA, the CDR3 is TGTGCCAGCAGCTTACAAGGGGGAACCTACAATGAGCAGTTCTTC. This gives the protein CASSLQGGTYNEQFF.

The V gene is TRBV19, the J gene TRBJ1-4; no firm D call. CDR1 and CDR2 (germline): LNHDA, SQIVND (reference sequence). The CDR3 covers 15 residues. Trimming cost V 4 bases and J 5 bases, with 14 bases left between them. CDR3 amino acids: CASSSPGLVNEKLFF. CDR3 DNA sequence: TGTGCCAGTAGTAGTCCAGGACTGGTGAATGAAAAACTGTTTTTT. Filled out from reference TRBV19 and TRBJ1-4, the complete variable domain reads DGGITQSPKYLFRKEGQNVTLSCEQNLNHDAMYWYRQDPGQGLRLIYYSQIVNDFQKGDIAEGYSVSREKKESFPLTVTSAQKNPTAFYLCASSSPGLVNEKLFFGSGTQLSVL.

V and J are TRBV6-5 and TRBJ2-1, with TRBD1 as a possible D gene (6 bases). Deletions cut 6 bases from V and 9 bases from J, with 18 bases between. The CDR3 covers 14 residues. Germline lookup yields CDR1 MNHEY and CDR2 SVGAGI. CDR3 residues: CASRSPGARGEQFF. The CDR3 region has the DNA TGTGCCAGCAGGTCCCCAGGGGCACGTGGTGAGCAGTTCTTC.

V and J are TRBV9 and TRBJ1-1; the D is unclear. The CDR3 is made up of 13 amino acids. Germline-derived CDR1 and CDR2 are SGDLS and YYNGEE. Trimming cost V 4 bases and J 1 base, with 8 bases left between them. The chain's CDR3 is CASSFTSNTEAFF. CDR3 coding DNA: TGTGCCAGCAGCTTCACATCGAACACTGAAGCTTTCTTT.

This rearrangement joins TRBV2 to TRBJ2-1, with 8 bases that match TRBD2. The CDR3 runs 14 residues. Germline V CDR1 and CDR2: SNHLY, FYNNEI. Trimming at V came to 8 bases and at J to 4 bases, leaving 7 bases not matched to a gene. CDR3 sequence (DNA): TGTGCCAGCCGCAGCGGGGGAGCGTACAATGAGCAGTTCTTC. It translates to CASRSGGAYNEQFF.

The rearrangement links TRBV23-1 to TRBJ2-7; a weak D match, TRBD2 (6 bases). TRBV23-1 is an ORF for which the function is uncertain. The germline V and J ends were trimmed by 7 bases and 3 bases, with 28 bases remaining between them. This CDR3 has 18 residues. CDR3 DNA: TGCGCCAGCACCTGCGGGATTCACACCGGGGACCCGAACTACGAGCAGTACTTC. This codes for CASTCGIHTGDPNYEQYF.

In DNA form, the CDR3 reads TGTGCCAGTAACACGGGACAGGGAGGACAGCCCCAGCATTTT. As protein: CASNTGQGGQPQHF. This chain joins TRBV19 and TRBJ1-5, with TRBD1 matching over 9 bases. After removal of 7 bases from V and 7 bases from J, the junction contained 8 bases not matched to a gene. In germline, CDR1 is LNHDA, CDR2 SQIVND (reference sequence). There are 14 residues in the CDR3.

The V call is TRBV5-6, the J call TRBJ2-3; D is possibly TRBD2 (5 bases). CDR1 and CDR2 from the germline V gene are SGHDT and YYEEEE. The V and J ends lost 1 base and 5 bases respectively, with 14 bases between them. CDR3 length: 15 amino acids. DNA of the CDR3: TGTGCCAGCAGCTTGTTGAACGGTGGAGGAGATACGCAGTATTTT. Protein sequence: CASSLLNGGGDTQYF.